The 22 T cell receptor beta chains below all came from one sample that was sequenced in a study of T cell repertoires in cytomegalovirus infection. TCRdb independently ran MiXCR on the reads; one entry per CDR3 protein. The repertoire holds 200,000 or so distinct CDR3 sequences, with approximately 38% as singletons. Which antigens these TCRs recognize remains unknown. Sequencing used CD8+ T cells from cultured PBMCs, obtained from culture after CMV antigen stimulation. The receptors were sampled from a human donor in good health (CMV status not recorded). Some clones in this sample may be carry-over from other donors' samples.

V and J are TRBV7-3 and TRBJ2-1, with D hard to call. CDR1 is SGHTA and CDR2 is FQGTGA in the germline V gene. The CDR3 is 12 residues long. The germline V and J ends were trimmed by 5 bases and 9 bases, with 11 bases remaining between them. The DNA of the CDR3 is TGTGCCAGCAGCACCGAGTACGCTGAGCAGTTCTTC. Encoded protein: CASSTEYAEQFF.

Many counts were recorded for this clonotype. This chain links TRBV20-1 with TRBJ2-1; tentative D call: TRBD2 (6 bases). Germline CDR1 is DFQATT and CDR2 is SNEGSKA (reference sequence). The CDR3 is 15 residues long. The ends were cut back, 3 bases at V and 0 bases at J, with 12 bases in the middle. The CDR3 loop reads CSARDGGSSYNEQFF. CDR3 DNA sequence: TGCAGTGCTAGGGACGGGGGATCCTCCTACAATGAGCAGTTCTTC.

A few counts support this clonotype. The chain uses TRBV11-2 and TRBJ1-6, with D unresolved. Germline-derived CDR1 and CDR2 are SGHAT and FQNNGV. The CDR3 is 16 residues long. V was shortened by 0 bases and J by 7 bases, with 13 bases between the two germline ends. The CDR3 sequence: CASSLEAPSGNSPLHF. Here the CDR3 DNA reads TGTGCCAGCAGCTTAGAAGCCCCTTCGGGGAATTCACCCCTCCACTTT.

To note about this clonotype: A junction end diverges from the germline sequence, so it may reflect a read error. The chain employs TRBV4-1 and TRBJ1-4, with no clear D. Germline V gives CDR1 MGHRA, CDR2 YSYEKL. The CDR3 spans 12 residues. The CDR3 coding sequence is TGTGCCAGCAGCCCATACGGTGAAAAACTGTTTTTT. Amino acids: CASSPYGEKLFF.

This rearrangement joins TRBV20-1 to TRBJ2-1; TRBD2 matches at 10 bases. From germline, CDR1 is DFQATT and CDR2 SNEGSKA (reference sequence). J lost 0 bases, V lost 0 bases, and 14 bases had no gene match. The CDR3 sequence is 20 residues long. The CDR3: CSARDLVGLAGASSYNEQFF. CDR3 DNA: TGCAGTGCTAGAGATCTCGTAGGCCTAGCGGGGGCCAGCTCCTACAATGAGCAGTTCTTC.

The chain carries TRBV11-2 and TRBJ2-7; D may match TRBD1 or TRBD2 (5 bases each). In germline, CDR1 is SGHAT, CDR2 FQNNGV. Trimming shortened V by 3 bases and J by 1 base, and 19 bases separated the two germline ends. CDR3 length: 17 residues. The CDR3 region has the DNA TGTGCCAGCAGCTTCGCGAGGGCAGGGCGAAATTCCTACGAGCAGTACTTC. It translates to CASSFARAGRNSYEQYF.

The table lists this clonotype with a few counts. V usage is TRBV7-3 and J usage is TRBJ1-2, with D possibly TRBD1 on 6 matching bases. Germline CDR1 reads SGHTA; CDR2 reads FQGTGA. The V end lost 4 bases, the J end lost 2 bases, and 8 bases lay between the germline ends. The CDR3 runs to 13 residues. The CDR3 DNA is TGTGCCAGCAGCTCTGGACAGAACTATGGCTACACCTTC. Its translation is CASSSGQNYGYTF.

CDR3 DNA: TGTGCCAGCAGCTTAGCTAGCGGGAGTCATGAGCAGTTCTTC. Encoded protein: CASSLASGSHEQFF. This chain uses TRBV7-6 with TRBJ2-1; 9 bases are a match to TRBD2. Germline CDR1 and CDR2: SGHVS and FNYEAQ. The CDR3 spans 14 residues. Trimming took 0 bases from V and 8 from J; bases not matched to a gene: 2.

The genes are TRBV5-4 and TRBJ2-3; 7 nucleotides line up with TRBD1. V dropped 0 bases and J dropped 14; count of bases not matched to a gene: 6. There are 12 residues in the CDR3. Germline V gives CDR1 SGHNT, CDR2 YYREEE (reference sequence). The CDR3 DNA follows: TGTGCCAGCAGCTTGGACCGGGACAGAGGGTATTTT. Amino acid sequence: CASSLDRDRGYF. Based on the CDR3 plus reference TRBV5-4 and TRBJ2-3, the full variable domain is ETGVTQSPTHLIKTRGQQVTLRCSSQSGHNTVSWYQQALGQGPQFIFQYYREEENGRGNFPPRFSGLQFPNYSSELNVNALELDDSALYLCASSLDRDRGYFGPGTRLTVL.

This clonotype came up once. The chain has TRBV19 and TRBJ1-1; TRBD1 agrees at 7 bases. CDR3 length: 12 amino acids. CDR1 LNHDA and CDR2 SQIVND come from the germline V gene (reference sequence). Trimming cost V 7 bases and J 5 bases; bases outside gene matches: 4. The DNA of the CDR3 is TGTGCCAGTAAAACAGGGGTGACTGAAGCTTTCTTT. It specifies CASKTGVTEAFF.

On this clonotype itself: The CDR3 does not close with the conserved phenylalanine or tryptophan, likely indicating a read error. The chain links TRBV12-5 to TRBJ2-3, with TRBD2 matching over 9 bases. Per germline, CDR1 LGHNT and CDR2 FRNRAP. The CDR3 extends over 15 amino acids. The junction had 13 bases not matched to a gene; V was cut back by 6 bases and J by 9 bases. The CDR3 DNA is TGTGCTAGTGGCAAACCGGGACTAGCAAGGCAAACGCAGTATCTT. It specifies CASGKPGLARQTQYL.

This clonotype was seen at least ten times. The J gene is TRBJ2-6, the V gene TRBV11-1; the D gene could be TRBD1 or TRBD2 (5 bases each). Germline V gene data show CDR1 as SGHAT and CDR2 as FQDESV (reference sequence). The CDR3 runs 15 residues. Deletions cut 8 bases from V and 0 bases from J, with 11 bases between. The CDR3 spells CASSRGLSGANVLTF. The CDR3 nucleotides are TGTGCCAGCTCACGGGGCCTCTCTGGGGCCAACGTCCTGACTTTC.

The rearrangement uses TRBV24-1 and TRBJ1-5, with D tentatively TRBD1 (5 bases). Trimming took 5 bases from V and 9 from J, leaving 13 bases between them. The CDR3 is made up of 13 amino acids. Germline V gene data show CDR1 as KGHDR and CDR2 as SFDVKD. For the CDR3, the DNA is TGTGCCACCAGTGGTCGGGGGAGCGGGCCCCAGCATTTT. Amino acid sequence: CATSGRGSGPQHF.

The chain couples TRBV30 to TRBJ2-1; a possible D gene is TRBD2 (6 bases). The V end was cut by 4 bases, the J end by 0 bases, with 16 bases between. Germline CDR1 is GTSNPN and CDR2 is SVGIG (reference sequence). The CDR3 totals 16 residues. Here the CDR3 DNA reads TGTGCCTGGAAGAAGGAGGGATCCAGCTCCTACAATGAGCAGTTCTTC. It translates to CAWKKEGSSSYNEQFF.

The chain combines TRBV6-1 with TRBJ2-2; 8 bases map to TRBD1. The CDR3 covers 14 residues. The V segment lost 5 bases and the J segment 9 bases; nucleotides outside the gene matches: 8. The germline V gene encodes CDR1 MNHNS and CDR2 SASEGT. CDR3 residues: CASSYPGQGRELFF. The CDR3 DNA reads as TGTGCCAGCAGTTACCCCGGACAGGGCCGGGAGCTGTTTTTT.

This clonotype was seen more than once but under ten times. The chain couples TRBV25-1 to TRBJ1-6, with D possibly being TRBD1 (5 bases). With 3 bases removed from V and 6 bases from J, the gap between germline ends came to 18 bases. This CDR3 has 17 amino acids. From germline, CDR1 is MGHDK and CDR2 SYGVNS. Here the CDR3 DNA reads TGTGCCAGCAGTGACCGTCGGGTAGGGAGGGGTAATTCACCCCTCCACTTT. Translation gives CASSDRRVGRGNSPLHF. The whole variable domain, remainder taken from reference TRBV25-1 and TRBJ1-6, is EADIYQTPRYLVIGTGKKITLECSQTMGHDKMYWYQQDPGMELHLIHYSYGVNSTEKGDLSSESTVSRIRTEHFPLTLESARPSHTSQYLCASSDRRVGRGNSPLHFGNGTRLTVT.

V gene TRBV7-8 combines with J gene TRBJ1-3; D is uncertain. The CDR3 is made up of 14 amino acids. Trimming removed 3 bases at V and 0 bases at J, with 6 bases between. Germline lookup yields CDR1 SGHVS and CDR2 FQNEAQ. CDR3 DNA: TGTGCCAGCAGCTTCGATATCTCTGGAAACACCATATATTTT. Translation gives CASSFDISGNTIYF.

The chain has TRBV19 and TRBJ1-2; 7 bases line up with TRBD1. Germline assignment: CDR1 LNHDA and CDR2 SQIVND (reference sequence). The CDR3 sequence is 13 residues long. V was clipped by 6 bases and J by 4 bases; unmatched bases: 5. The CDR3 loop reads CASSQQGIYGYTF. The CDR3 nucleotides read TGTGCCAGTAGCCAACAGGGGATCTATGGCTACACCTTC.

The rearrangement joins TRBV11-2 to TRBJ1-6, with 10 bases fitting TRBD1. This CDR3 contains 14 residues. J was trimmed by 13 bases and V by 5 bases; bases with no gene match: 8. Germline values: CDR1 SGHAT, CDR2 FQNNGV. CDR3 DNA: TGTGCCAGCAGCATCGGACAGGGGGGTCGGCCCCTCCACTTT. It specifies CASSIGQGGRPLHF.

This clonotype was seen a few times. This sequence joins TRBV7-6 and TRBJ2-1, with a weak D call TRBD2 (5 bases). The germline V gene encodes CDR1 SGHVS and CDR2 FNYEAQ. V dropped 4 bases and J dropped 2 bases, with 18 bases sitting between them. CDR3 length equals 17 residues. The CDR3 DNA reads as TGTGCCAGCAGCTCTCCTGGTGAGGGATGGACCTACAATGAGCAGTTCTTC. Its protein product is CASSSPGEGWTYNEQFF.

This clonotype was observed once. The chain recombines TRBV30 with TRBJ2-7, with 7 bases aligning to TRBD2. CDR3 length equals 13 residues. V was clipped by 5 bases and J by 6 bases; unmatched bases: 10. Per germline, CDR1 GTSNPN and CDR2 SVGIG (reference sequence). The CDR3 reads CAWHPRGRGEQYF. In DNA form, the CDR3 reads TGTGCCTGGCATCCCCGGGGGAGGGGCGAGCAGTACTTC.

This clonotype was detected only a few times. The V gene is TRBV7-8, the J gene TRBJ2-7; unclear D gene. The germline gives CDR1 SGHVS, CDR2 FQNEAQ. This CDR3 is 14 amino acids long. V was shortened by 4 bases and J by 2 bases, with 12 bases between the two germline ends. The CDR3 DNA reads as TGTGCCAGCAGCTACGGGTCACGGGCCTACGAGCAGTACTTC. Translation: CASSYGSRAYEQYF.